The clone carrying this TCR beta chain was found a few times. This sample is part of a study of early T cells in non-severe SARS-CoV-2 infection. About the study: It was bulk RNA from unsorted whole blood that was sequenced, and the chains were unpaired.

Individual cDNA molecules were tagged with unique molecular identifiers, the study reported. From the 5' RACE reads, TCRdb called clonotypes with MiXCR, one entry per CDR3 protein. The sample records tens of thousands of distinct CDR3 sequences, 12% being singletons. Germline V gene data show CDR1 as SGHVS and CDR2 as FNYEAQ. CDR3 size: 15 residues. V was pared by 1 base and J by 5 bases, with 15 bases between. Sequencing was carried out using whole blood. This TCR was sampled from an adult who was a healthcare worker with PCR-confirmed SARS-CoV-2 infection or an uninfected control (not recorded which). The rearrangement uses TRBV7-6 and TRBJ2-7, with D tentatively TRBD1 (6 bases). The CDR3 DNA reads TGTGCCAGCAGCTTAGACAGGGCGGAAAGCGACGAGCAGTACTTC. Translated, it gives CASSLDRAESDEQYF.